Below, 10 T cell receptor beta chains from the same sample are listed, as sequenced in a study of cytotoxic CD8 clonotypes in ibrutinib-treated CLL. Sequencing was performed with immunoSEQ multiplex PCR; in TCRdb, only in-frame clones are kept and a portion is missing. Of more than 85,000 clones detected, 78% appear once; the ten largest clones hold about 30%. Sequencing was performed on PBMCs, taken after 12 months of ibrutinib treatment. The receptor set was obtained from a human donor with chronic lymphocytic leukemia.

This clone was observed a few times. V usage is TRBV2 and J usage is TRBJ1-5; D unresolved. Trimming removed 3 bases from V and 0 bases from J, with 9 bases in between. The CDR3 sequence is 15 residues long. CDR1 is SNHLY, CDR2 FYNNEI, per germline. CDR3 amino acids: CASSERLNSNQPQHF. In DNA, the CDR3 is TGTGCCAGCAGTGAGAGGCTGAATAGCAATCAGCCCCAGCATTTT.

The genes are TRBV7-3 and TRBJ2-5, with 8 nucleotides matching TRBD1. Germline CDR1 reads SGHTA; CDR2 reads FQGTGA. CDR3 length: 14 amino acids. The V gene end was trimmed by 5 bases and the J gene end by 6 bases; junction bases not matched to a gene: 8. In nucleotides, the CDR3 is TGTGCCAGCAGCAGGGGACAGGCTGGAAAGACCCAGTACTTC. Protein product: CASSRGQAGKTQYF.

The gene calls are TRBV5-1 and TRBJ2-5; 7 nucleotides line up with TRBD1. Germline V gene lookup returns CDR1 SGHRS and CDR2 YFSETQ. J lost 2 bases, V lost 8 bases, and 6 bases had no gene match. The CDR3 is 13 amino acids. In nucleotides, the CDR3 is TGCGCCAGTCACGACAGGGAACAAGAGACCCAGTACTTC. Translation: CASHDREQETQYF. Variable domain in full (rest from reference TRBV5-1 and TRBJ2-5): KAGVTQTPRYLIKTRGQQVTLSCSPISGHRSVSWYQQTPGQGLQFLFEYFSETQRNKGNFPGRFSGRQFSNSRSEMNVSTLELGDSALYLCASHDREQETQYFGPGTRLLVL.

The chain links TRBV7-3 to TRBJ2-3; 13 nucleotides match TRBD2. V trimming: 5 bases; J trimming: 2 bases; junction bases outside the gene matches: 4. Germline lookup yields CDR1 SGHTA and CDR2 FQGTGA. This CDR3 is 16 amino acids long. CDR3 DNA sequence: TGTGCCAGCAGCCCGGGACTAGCGGGGATCACAGATACGCAGTATTTT. Protein sequence: CASSPGLAGITDTQYF.

This chain uses TRBV7-6 with TRBJ2-1, with D possibly being TRBD1 (7 bases). V shed 2 bases and J shed 7 bases, with 12 bases lying between them. This CDR3 spans 14 amino acids. Germline V CDR1 and CDR2: SGHVS, FNYEAQ. CDR3 region: CASSLRRGLNEQFF. Here the CDR3 DNA reads TGTGCCAGCAGCTTAAGGAGGGGGCTGAATGAGCAGTTCTTC.

The J gene is TRBJ2-7, the V gene TRBV25-1; 7 nucleotides agree with TRBD1. The CDR3 spans 14 residues. Unmatched junction bases numbered 5, after V lost 5 bases and J lost 1 base. Germline V gene data show CDR1 as MGHDK and CDR2 as SYGVNS. The CDR3 protein is CASSRQGISYEQYF. The CDR3 DNA reads TGTGCCAGCAGTAGACAGGGAATATCCTACGAGCAGTACTTC.

CDR3 in amino acids: CAWQPYSTGAWETQYF. DNA of the CDR3: TGTGCCTGGCAGCCCTATTCAACAGGGGCATGGGAGACCCAGTACTTC. This chain connects TRBV30 to TRBJ2-5; 7 nucleotides match TRBD1. Germline-derived CDR1 and CDR2 are GTSNPN and SVGIG (reference sequence). This CDR3 is 16 amino acids long. The junction had 17 bases not matched to a gene; V was cut back by 5 bases and J by 5 bases.

The rearrangement links TRBV19 to TRBJ2-2, with 7 positions matching TRBD1. CDR3 length: 14 amino acids. V shed 3 bases, J shed 6 bases, and the junction held 4 bases outside the gene matches. The germline V gene has CDR1 LNHDA and CDR2 SQIVND (reference sequence). The chain's CDR3 is CASSIRGPAGELFF. The CDR3 DNA follows: TGTGCCAGTAGTATTAGGGGGCCCGCCGGGGAGCTGTTTTTT.

This clone has just one count. The gene calls are TRBV4-1 and TRBJ2-7, with TRBD1 as a possible D gene (5 bases). The CDR3 length is 15 residues. Trimming shortened V by 6 bases and J by 3 bases, and 18 bases separated the two germline ends. From germline, CDR1 is MGHRA and CDR2 YSYEKL. The CDR3 spells CASSLDSQQLYEQYF. CDR3 nucleotide sequence: TGCGCCAGCAGTCTAGACAGTCAACAGCTCTACGAGCAGTACTTC.

V gene TRBV13 combines with J gene TRBJ1-6, with TRBD1 matching over 7 bases. Germline trimming cut 5 bases from V and 5 bases from J; bases unmatched to any gene: 15. The germline V gene encodes CDR1 PRHDT and CDR2 FYEKMQ (reference sequence). The CDR3 has 18 amino acids. The CDR3 here is CASSPTTGKSRNNSPLHF. CDR3 nucleotides: TGTGCCAGCAGCCCTACGACAGGGAAGTCGAGGAATAATTCACCCCTCCACTTT.